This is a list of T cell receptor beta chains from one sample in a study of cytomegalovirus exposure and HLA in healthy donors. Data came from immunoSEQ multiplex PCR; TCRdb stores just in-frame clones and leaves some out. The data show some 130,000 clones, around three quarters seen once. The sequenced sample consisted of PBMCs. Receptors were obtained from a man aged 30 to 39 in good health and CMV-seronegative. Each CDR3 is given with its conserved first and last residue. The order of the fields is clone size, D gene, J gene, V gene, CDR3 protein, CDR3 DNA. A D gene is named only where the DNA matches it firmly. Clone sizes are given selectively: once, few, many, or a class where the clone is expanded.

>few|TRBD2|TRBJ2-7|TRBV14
CASSPWGGHEQYF
TGTGCCAGCAGCCCATGGGGAGGGCACGAGCAGTACTTC
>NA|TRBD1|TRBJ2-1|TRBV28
CAISHRDRVRNEQFF
TGTGCCATAAGCCACCGGGACAGGGTACGAAATGAGCAGTTCTTC
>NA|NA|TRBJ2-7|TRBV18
CASSPIQGRDEQYF
TGTGCCAGCTCACCAATCCAGGGGAGGGACGAGCAGTACTTC
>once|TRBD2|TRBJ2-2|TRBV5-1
CASRVGLAGANTGELFF
TGCGCCAGCAGGGTGGGACTAGCGGGTGCGAACACCGGGGAGCTGTTTTTT
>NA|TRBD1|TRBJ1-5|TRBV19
CASSGPRGHQALGNQPQHF
TGTGCCAGTAGTGGCCCCAGGGGGCACCAGGCTCTGGGCAATCAGCCCCAGCATTTT
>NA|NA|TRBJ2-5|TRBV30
CAWSRFTKETQYF
TGTGCCTGGAGTCGGTTTACGAAAGAGACCCAGTACTTC
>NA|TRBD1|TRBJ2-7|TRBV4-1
CASSHPGQVKYEQYF
TGCGCCAGCAGTCATCCGGGACAGGTGAAATACGAGCAGTACTTC
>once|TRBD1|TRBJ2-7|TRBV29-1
CSALGQGYEQYF
TGCAGCGCACTCGGACAGGGCTACGAGCAGTACTTC
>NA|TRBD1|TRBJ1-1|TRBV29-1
CSVEQGESTEAFF
TGCAGCGTTGAACAGGGGGAAAGCACTGAAGCTTTCTTT
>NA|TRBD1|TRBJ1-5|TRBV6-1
CASITGTDSNQPQNF
TGTGCCAGCATAACCGGGACAGATAGCAATCAGCCCCAGAATTTT
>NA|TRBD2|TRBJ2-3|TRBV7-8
CASSPIAGRTDTQYF
TGTGCCAGCAGCCCGATAGCGGGACGCACAGATACGCAGTATTTT
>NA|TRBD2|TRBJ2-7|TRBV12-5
CASETSGSYEQYF
TGTGCTAGTGAAACTAGCGGGTCCTACGAGCAGTACTTC
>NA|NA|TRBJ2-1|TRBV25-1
CASSANNEQFF
TGTGCCAGCAGTGCTAACAATGAGCAGTTCTTC
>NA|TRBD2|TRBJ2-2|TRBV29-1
CSVEDLSGSLTGELFF
TGCAGCGTTGAAGATCTTAGCGGGAGCCTCACCGGGGAGCTGTTTTTT
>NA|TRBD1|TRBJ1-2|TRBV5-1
CASSLDTGVRRGYTF
TGCGCCAGCAGCTTAGATACAGGGGTCCGTCGTGGCTACACCTTC
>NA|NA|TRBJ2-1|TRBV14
CASSLAVNGFSEQFF
TGTGCCAGCAGCCTAGCGGTTAACGGATTCAGTGAGCAGTTCTTC
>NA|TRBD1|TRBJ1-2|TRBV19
CATEQGAEGYTF
TGTGCCACCGAACAGGGGGCTGAAGGCTACACCTTC
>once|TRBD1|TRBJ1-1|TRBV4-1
CASSQLNTGTGYEAFF
TGCGCCAGCAGCCAACTAAACACCGGGACAGGCTATGAAGCTTTCTTT
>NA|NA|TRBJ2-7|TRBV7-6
CASSLGQNYEQYF
TGTGCCAGCAGCTTAGGGCAGAACTACGAGCAGTACTTC
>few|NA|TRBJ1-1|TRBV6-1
CASRDDRENTEAFF
TGTGCCAGCAGAGACGACAGAGAAAACACTGAAGCTTTCTTT
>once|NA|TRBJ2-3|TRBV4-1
CASSQDSPTLLFNTDTQYF
TGCGCCAGCAGCCAAGATTCCCCTACCCTACTGTTCAACACAGATACGCAGTATTTT
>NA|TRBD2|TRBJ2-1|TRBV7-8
CASSRGLAGVVYNEQFF
TGTGCCAGCAGCCGCGGACTAGCGGGAGTTGTCTACAATGAGCAGTTCTTC
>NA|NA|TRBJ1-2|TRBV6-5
CASSWQGYYGYTF
TGTGCCAGCAGTTGGCAGGGGTACTATGGCTACACCTTC
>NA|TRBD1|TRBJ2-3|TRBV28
CASLTGQGTDTQYF
TGTGCCAGTCTAACGGGACAGGGGACAGATACGCAGTATTTT
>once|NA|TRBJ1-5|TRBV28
CASSPEDRDQPQHF
TGTGCCAGCAGCCCCGAGGACAGAGATCAGCCCCAGCATTTT
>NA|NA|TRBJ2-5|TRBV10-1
CASSYNRPPETQYF
TGCGCCAGCAGTTATAACAGGCCTCCGGAGACCCAGTACTTC
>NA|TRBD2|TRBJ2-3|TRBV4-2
CASSLPTSGRTDTQYF
TGTGCCAGCAGCCTGCCGACTAGCGGGAGAACAGATACGCAGTATTTT
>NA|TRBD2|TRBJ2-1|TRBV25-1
CASSAGTSVYNEQFF
TGTGCCAGCAGCGCCGGGACTAGCGTCTACAATGAGCAGTTCTTC
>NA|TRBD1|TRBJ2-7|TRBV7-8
CASSLGSLQGAYEQYF
TGTGCCAGCAGCTTAGGATCTCTGCAGGGGGCCTACGAGCAGTACTTC
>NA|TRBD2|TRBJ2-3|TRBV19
CASSNFRLAGVRTDTQYF
TGTGCCAGTAGTAATTTTCGACTAGCGGGAGTAAGAACAGATACGCAGTATTTT
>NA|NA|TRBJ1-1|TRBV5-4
CASSAGISLNTEAFF
TGTGCCAGCAGCGCAGGAATAAGCCTGAACACTGAAGCTTTCTTT
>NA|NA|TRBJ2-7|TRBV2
CASLYYEQYF
TGTGCCAGCCTTTACTACGAGCAGTACTTC
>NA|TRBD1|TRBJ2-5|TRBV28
CASSSTSGTGPSETQYF
TGTGCCAGCAGTTCAACATCCGGGACAGGGCCTTCAGAGACCCAGTACTTC
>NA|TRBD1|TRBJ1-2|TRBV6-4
CASSDPDRGHYGYTF
TGTGCCAGCAGTGACCCGGACAGGGGGCACTATGGCTACACCTTC
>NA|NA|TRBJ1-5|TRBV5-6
CASSSVTDPQHF
TGTGCCAGCAGTTCTGTGACAGATCCCCAGCATTTT
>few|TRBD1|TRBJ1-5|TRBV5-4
CASSCRDRTGWHF
TGTGCCAGCAGCTGTCGTGATAGGACAGGGTGGCATTTT
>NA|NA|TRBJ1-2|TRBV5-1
CASSLLQGNYGYTF
TGCGCCAGCAGCTTGCTTCAGGGAAACTATGGCTACACCTTC
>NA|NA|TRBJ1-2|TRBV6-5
CASSPAGDYYGYTF
TGTGCCAGCAGCCCTGCAGGGGATTACTATGGCTACACCTTC
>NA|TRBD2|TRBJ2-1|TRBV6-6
CASNPGREGSYNEQFF
TGTGCCAGCAACCCCGGGCGGGAGGGGTCCTACAATGAGCAGTTCTTC
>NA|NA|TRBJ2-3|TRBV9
CASSPNGGRAQYF
TGTGCCAGCAGCCCCAATGGGGGGAGAGCGCAGTATTTT
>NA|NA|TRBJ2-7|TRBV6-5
CASSYNPAAYEQYF
TGTGCCAGCAGTTACAACCCTGCAGCCTACGAGCAGTACTTC